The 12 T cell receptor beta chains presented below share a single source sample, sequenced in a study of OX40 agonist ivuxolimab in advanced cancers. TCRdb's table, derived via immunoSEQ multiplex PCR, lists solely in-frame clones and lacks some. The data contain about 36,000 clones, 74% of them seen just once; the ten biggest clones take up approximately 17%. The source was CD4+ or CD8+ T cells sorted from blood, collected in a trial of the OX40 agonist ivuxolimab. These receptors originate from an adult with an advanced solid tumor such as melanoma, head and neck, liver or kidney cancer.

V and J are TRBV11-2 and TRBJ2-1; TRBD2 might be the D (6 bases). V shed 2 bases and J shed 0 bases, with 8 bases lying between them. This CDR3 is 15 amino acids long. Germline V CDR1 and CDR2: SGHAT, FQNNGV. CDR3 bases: TGTGCCAGCAGCTTAACACTAGCCTCCTACAATGAGCAGTTCTTC. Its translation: CASSLTLASYNEQFF.

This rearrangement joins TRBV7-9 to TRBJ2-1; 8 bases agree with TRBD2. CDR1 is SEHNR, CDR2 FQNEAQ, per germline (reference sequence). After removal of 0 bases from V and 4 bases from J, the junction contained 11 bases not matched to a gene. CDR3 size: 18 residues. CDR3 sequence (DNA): TGTGCCAGCAGCTTAGCGAGCGGGGGCCTCCTTGGGTACAATGAGCAGTTCTTC. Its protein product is CASSLASGGLLGYNEQFF. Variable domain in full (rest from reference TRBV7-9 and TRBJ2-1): DTGVSQNPRHKITKRGQNVTFRCDPISEHNRLYWYRQTLGQGPEFLTYFQNEAQLEKSRLLSDRFSAERPKGSFSTLEIQRTEQGDSAMYLCASSLASGGLLGYNEQFFGPGTRLTVL.

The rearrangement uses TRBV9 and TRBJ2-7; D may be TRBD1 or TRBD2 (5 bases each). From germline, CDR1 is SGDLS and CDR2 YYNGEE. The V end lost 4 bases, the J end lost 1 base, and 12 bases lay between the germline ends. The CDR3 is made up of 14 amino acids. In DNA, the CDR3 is TGTGCCAGCAGCTTTCTCGGGACGTCCTACGAGCAGTACTTC. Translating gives CASSFLGTSYEQYF.

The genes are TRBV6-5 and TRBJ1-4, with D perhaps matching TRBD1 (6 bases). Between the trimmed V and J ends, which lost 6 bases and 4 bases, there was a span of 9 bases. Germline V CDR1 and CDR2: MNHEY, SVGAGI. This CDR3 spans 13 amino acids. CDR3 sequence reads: CASRTGLNEKLFF. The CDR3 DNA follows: TGTGCCAGCAGGACAGGCCTTAATGAAAAACTGTTTTTT.

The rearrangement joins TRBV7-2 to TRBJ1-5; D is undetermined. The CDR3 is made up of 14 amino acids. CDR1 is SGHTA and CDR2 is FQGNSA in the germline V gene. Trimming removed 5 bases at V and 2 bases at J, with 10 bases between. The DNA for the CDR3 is TGTGCCAGCAGCGGTAACTTGGGCAATCAGCCCCAGCATTTT. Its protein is CASSGNLGNQPQHF.

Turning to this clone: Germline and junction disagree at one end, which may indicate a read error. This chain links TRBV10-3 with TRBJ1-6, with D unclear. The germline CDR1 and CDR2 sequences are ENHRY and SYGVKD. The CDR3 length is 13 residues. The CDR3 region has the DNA TGTGCCAGCAGTCAACATGACGGTTCACCCCTCCACTTT. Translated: CASSQHDGSPLHF.

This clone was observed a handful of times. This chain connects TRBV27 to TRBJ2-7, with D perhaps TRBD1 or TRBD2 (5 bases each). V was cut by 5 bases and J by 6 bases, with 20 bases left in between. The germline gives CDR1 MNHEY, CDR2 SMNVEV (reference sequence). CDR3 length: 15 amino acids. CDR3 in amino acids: CASSPHGTGLGEQYF. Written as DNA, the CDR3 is TGTGCCAGCAGTCCTCACGGGACCGGCTTGGGCGAGCAGTACTTC.

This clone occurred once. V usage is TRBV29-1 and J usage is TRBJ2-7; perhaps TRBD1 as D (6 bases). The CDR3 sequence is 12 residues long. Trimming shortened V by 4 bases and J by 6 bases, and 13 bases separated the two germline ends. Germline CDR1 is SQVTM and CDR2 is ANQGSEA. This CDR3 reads CSVVGTGLEQYF. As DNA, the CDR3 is TGCAGCGTTGTCGGCACAGGGCTCGAGCAGTACTTC.

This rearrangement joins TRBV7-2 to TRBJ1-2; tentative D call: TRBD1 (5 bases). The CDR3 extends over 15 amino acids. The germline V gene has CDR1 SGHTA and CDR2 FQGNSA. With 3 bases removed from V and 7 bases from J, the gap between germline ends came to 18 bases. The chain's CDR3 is CASSLADREGSGYTF. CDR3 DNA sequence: TGTGCCAGCAGCTTGGCCGACAGAGAAGGTTCTGGCTACACCTTC.

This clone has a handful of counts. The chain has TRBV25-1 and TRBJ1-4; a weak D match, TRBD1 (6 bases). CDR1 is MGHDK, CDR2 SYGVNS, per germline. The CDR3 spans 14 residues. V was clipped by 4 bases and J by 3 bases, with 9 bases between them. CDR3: CASSGRGANEKLFF. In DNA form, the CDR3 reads TGTGCCAGCAGTGGGAGGGGGGCTAATGAAAAACTGTTTTTT.

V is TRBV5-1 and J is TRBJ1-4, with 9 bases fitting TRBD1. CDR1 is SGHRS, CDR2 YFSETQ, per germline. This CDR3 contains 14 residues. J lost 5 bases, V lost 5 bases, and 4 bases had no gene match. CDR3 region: CASRATGGNEKLFF. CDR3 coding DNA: TGCGCCAGCAGAGCGACAGGGGGAAATGAAAAACTGTTTTTT.

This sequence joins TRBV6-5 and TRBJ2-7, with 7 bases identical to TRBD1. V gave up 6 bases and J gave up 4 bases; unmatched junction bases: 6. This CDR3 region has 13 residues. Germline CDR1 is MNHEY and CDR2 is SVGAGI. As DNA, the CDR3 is TGTGCCAGCAGCCGGGACAGCCCTTACGAGCAGTACGTC. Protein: CASSRDSPYEQYV.